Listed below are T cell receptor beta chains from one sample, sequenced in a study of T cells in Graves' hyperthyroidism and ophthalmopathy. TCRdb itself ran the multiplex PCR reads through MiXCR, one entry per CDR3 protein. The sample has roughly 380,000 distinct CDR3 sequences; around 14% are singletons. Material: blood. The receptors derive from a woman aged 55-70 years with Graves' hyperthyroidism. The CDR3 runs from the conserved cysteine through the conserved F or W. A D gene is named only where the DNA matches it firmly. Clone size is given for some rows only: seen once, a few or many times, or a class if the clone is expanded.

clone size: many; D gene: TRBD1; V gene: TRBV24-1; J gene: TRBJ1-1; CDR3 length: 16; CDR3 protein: CATSGTPGQTNTEAFF; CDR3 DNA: TGTGCCACCAGTGGCACACCGGGACAGACGAACACTGAAGCTTTCTTT
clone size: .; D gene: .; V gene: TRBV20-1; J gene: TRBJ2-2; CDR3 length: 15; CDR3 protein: CSARDRYRVTGELFF; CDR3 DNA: TGCAGTGCTAGAGATCGGTACAGGGTCACCGGGGAGCTGTTTTTT
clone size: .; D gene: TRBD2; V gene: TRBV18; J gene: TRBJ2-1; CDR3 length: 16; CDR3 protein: CASSPLAGVVVGEQFF; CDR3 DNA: TGTGCCAGCTCACCATTAGCGGGAGTAGTGGTGGGTGAGCAGTTCTTC
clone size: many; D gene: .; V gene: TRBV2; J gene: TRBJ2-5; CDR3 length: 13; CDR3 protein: CASSDGVQETQYF; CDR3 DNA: TGTGCCAGCAGTGATGGCGTCCAAGAGACCCAGTACTTC
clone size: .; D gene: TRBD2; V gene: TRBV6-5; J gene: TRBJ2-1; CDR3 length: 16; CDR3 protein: CASSYSPSGLFNEQFF; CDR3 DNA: TGTGCCAGCAGTTACTCTCCTAGCGGGCTTTTCAATGAGCAGTTCTTC
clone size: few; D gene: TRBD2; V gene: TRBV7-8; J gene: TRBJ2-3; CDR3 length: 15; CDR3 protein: CASSEVGGRLDTQYF; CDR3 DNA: TGTGCCAGCAGCGAGGTGGGCGGGAGGTTAGATACGCAGTATTTT
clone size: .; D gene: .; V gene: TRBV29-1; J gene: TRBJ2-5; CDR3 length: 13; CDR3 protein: CSVGPRVQETQYF; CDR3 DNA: TGCAGCGTTGGTCCCAGGGTCCAAGAGACCCAGTACTTC
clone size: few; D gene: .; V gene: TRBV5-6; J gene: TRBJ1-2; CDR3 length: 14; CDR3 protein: CASSFQDRNYGYTF; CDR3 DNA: TGTGCCAGCAGCTTCCAAGACAGGAACTATGGCTACACCTTC
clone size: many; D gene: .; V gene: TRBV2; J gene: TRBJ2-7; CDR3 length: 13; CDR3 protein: CASSVLQLTEQYF; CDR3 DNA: TGTGCCAGCAGTGTTCTTCAGCTCACCGAGCAGTACTTC
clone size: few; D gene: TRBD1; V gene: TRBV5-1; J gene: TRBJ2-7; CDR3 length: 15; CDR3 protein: CASTLTGTGVYEQYF; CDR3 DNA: TGCGCCAGCACTCTGACGGGGACAGGGGTCTACGAGCAGTACTTC
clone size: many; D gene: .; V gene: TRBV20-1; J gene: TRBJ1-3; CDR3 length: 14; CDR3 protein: CSARGGGNGNTIYF; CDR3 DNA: TGCAGTGCTAGAGGAGGGGGGAACGGAAACACCATATATTTT
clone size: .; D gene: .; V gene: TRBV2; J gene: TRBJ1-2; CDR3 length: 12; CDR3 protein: CAGSERDYGYTF; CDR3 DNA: TGTGCCGGCAGTGAGAGGGACTATGGCTACACCTTC
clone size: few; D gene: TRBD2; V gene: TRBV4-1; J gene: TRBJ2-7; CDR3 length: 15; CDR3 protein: CASSQETSGTYEQYF; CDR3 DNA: TGCGCCAGCAGCCAAGAAACTAGCGGAACCTACGAGCAGTACTTC
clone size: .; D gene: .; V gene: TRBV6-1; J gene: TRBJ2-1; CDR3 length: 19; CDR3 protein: CASGQLWDNRAGSYNEQFF; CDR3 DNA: TGTGCCAGCGGCCAACTTTGGGACAACAGGGCGGGATCCTACAATGAGCAGTTCTTC
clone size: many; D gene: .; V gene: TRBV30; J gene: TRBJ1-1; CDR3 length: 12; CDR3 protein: CAWSVIGTEAFF; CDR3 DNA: TGTGCCTGGAGTGTTATTGGCACTGAAGCTTTCTTT
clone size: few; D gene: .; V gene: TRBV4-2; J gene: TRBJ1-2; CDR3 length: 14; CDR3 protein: CASSQVQGINGYTF; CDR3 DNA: TGTGCCAGCAGCCAAGTTCAAGGGATAAATGGCTACACCTTC
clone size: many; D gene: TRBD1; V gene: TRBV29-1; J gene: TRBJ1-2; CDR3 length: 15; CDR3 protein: CSVWGTGDPNYGYTF; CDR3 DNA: TGCAGCGTATGGGGGACAGGGGATCCTAACTATGGCTACACCTTC
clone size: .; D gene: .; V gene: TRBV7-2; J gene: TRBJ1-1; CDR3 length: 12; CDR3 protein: CASSLTWGKAFF; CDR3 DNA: TGTGCCAGCAGCTTAACGTGGGGGAAAGCTTTCTTT
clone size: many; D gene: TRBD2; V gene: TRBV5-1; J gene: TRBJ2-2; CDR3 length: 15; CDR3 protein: CASSFGLAGGGELFF; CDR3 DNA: TGCGCCAGCAGCTTTGGACTAGCGGGAGGCGGGGAGCTGTTTTTT
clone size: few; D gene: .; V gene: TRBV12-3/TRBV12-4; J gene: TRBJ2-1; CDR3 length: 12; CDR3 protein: CASSFAGNEQFF; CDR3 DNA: TGTGCCAGCAGTTTTGCTGGGAATGAGCAGTTCTTC
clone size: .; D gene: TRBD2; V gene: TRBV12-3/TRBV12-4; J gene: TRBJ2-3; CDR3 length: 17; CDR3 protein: CASSVAWERESTDTQYF; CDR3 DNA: TGTGCCAGCAGTGTAGCTTGGGAGCGGGAGTCTACAGATACGCAGTATTTT
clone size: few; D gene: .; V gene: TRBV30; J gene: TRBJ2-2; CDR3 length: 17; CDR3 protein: CAWDPGTSSASTGELFF; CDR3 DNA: TGTGCCTGGGACCCTGGGACATCCTCCGCGAGCACCGGGGAGCTGTTTTTT
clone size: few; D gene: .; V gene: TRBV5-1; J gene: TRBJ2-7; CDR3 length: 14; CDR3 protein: CASSSHPMFYEQYF; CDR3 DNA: TGCGCCAGCAGCTCACACCCGATGTTCTACGAGCAGTACTTC
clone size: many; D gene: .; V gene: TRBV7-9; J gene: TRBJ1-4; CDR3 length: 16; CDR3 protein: CASSLASGATNEKLFF; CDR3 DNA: TGTGCCAGCAGCTTAGCGTCGGGTGCAACTAATGAAAAACTGTTTTTT
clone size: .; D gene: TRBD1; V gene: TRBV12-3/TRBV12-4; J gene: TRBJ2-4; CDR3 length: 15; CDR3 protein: CASSLSRGPKNIQYF; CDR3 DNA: TGTGCCAGCAGTTTAAGCAGGGGGCCCAAAAACATTCAGTACTTC
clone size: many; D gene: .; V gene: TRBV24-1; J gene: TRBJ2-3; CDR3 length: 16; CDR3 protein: CATSDDARGGTDTQYF; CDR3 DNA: TGTGCCACCAGTGACGATGCCCGAGGGGGCACAGATACGCAGTATTTT
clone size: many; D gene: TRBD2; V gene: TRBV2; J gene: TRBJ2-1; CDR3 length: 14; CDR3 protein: CASGEGRSYNEQFF; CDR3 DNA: TGTGCCAGCGGGGAGGGCCGCTCCTACAATGAGCAGTTCTTC
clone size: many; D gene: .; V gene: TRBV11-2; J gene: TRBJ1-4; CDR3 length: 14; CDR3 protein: CASSLVRGGEKLFF; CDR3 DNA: TGTGCCAGCAGCTTGGTCAGGGGAGGTGAAAAACTGTTTTTT
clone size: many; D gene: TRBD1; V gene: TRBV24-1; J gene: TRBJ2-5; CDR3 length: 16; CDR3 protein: CATSDRGRTGVETQYF; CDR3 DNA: TGTGCCACCAGTGATCGGGGGCGGACAGGGGTGGAGACCCAGTACTTC
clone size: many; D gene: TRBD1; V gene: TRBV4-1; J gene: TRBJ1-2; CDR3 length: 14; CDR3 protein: CASSQATGDYGYTF; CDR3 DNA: TGCGCCAGCAGCCAGGCGACAGGGGACTATGGCTACACCTTC
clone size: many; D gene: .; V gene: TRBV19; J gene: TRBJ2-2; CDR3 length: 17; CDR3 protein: CASSILQGPTNTGELFF; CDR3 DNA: TGTGCCAGTAGTATCCTACAGGGACCTACCAACACCGGGGAGCTGTTTTTT
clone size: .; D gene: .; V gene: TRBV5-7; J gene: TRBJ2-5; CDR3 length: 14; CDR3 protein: CASSLDYVQETQYF; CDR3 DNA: TGTGCCAGCAGCTTGGACTACGTACAAGAGACCCAGTACTTC
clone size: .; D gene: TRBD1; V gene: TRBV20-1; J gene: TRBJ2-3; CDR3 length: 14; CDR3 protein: CSARPGTAINTQYF; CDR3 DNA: TGCAGTGCTAGACCCGGGACAGCGATCAATACGCAGTATTTT
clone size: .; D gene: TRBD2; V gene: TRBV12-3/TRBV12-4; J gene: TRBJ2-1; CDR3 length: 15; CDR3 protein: CASSTGVAGDNEQFF; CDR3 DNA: TGTGCCAGCAGTACAGGGGTAGCGGGAGACAATGAGCAGTTCTTC
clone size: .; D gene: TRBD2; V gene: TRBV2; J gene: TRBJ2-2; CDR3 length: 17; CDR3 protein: CASSAGTSGVNTGELFF; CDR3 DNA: TGTGCCAGCAGCGCCGGGACTAGCGGAGTTAACACCGGGGAGCTGTTTTTT
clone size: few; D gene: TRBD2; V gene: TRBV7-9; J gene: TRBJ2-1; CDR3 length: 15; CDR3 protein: CASSLGGAGGNEQFF; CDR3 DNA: TGTGCCAGCAGCTTAGGCGGAGCGGGGGGAAATGAGCAGTTCTTC
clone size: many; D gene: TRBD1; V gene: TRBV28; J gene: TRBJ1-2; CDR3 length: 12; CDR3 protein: CASGQGVYGYTF; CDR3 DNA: TGTGCCAGCGGACAGGGCGTCTATGGCTACACCTTC
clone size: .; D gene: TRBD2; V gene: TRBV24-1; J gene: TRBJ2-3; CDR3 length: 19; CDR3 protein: CATSDLGPTTGRAADTQYF; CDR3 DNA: TGTGCCACCAGTGATTTGGGTCCGACCACCGGGAGGGCCGCAGATACGCAGTATTTT
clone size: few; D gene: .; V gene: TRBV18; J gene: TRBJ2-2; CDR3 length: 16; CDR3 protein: CASSPPIGFGTGELFF; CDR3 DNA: TGTGCCAGCTCACCACCGATAGGGTTTGGCACCGGGGAGCTGTTTTTT
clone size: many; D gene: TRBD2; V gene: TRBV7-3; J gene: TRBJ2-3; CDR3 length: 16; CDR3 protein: CASSSPVGRAADTQYF; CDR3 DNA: TGTGCCAGCAGCTCCCCAGTCGGGAGGGCCGCAGATACGCAGTATTTT
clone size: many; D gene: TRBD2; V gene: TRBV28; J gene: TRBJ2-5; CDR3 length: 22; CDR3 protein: CASSLSPSSGLWTSGYQETQYF; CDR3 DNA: TGTGCCAGCAGTTTATCCCCCTCGTCCGGCCTCTGGACTAGCGGCTATCAAGAGACCCAGTACTTC
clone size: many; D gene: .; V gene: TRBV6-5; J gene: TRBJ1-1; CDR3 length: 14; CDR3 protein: CASSYADSGDEAFF; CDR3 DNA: TGTGCCAGCAGTTACGCCGACAGCGGAGATGAAGCTTTCTTT
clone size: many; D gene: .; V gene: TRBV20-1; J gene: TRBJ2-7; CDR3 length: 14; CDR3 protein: CSARGGGRENEQYF; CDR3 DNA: TGCAGTGCTAGAGGGGGCGGACGGGAGAACGAGCAGTACTTC
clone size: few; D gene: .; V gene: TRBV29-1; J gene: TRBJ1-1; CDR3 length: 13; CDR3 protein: CSVDGGLLPEAFF; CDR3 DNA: TGCAGCGTTGATGGGGGCCTTTTGCCTGAAGCTTTCTTT
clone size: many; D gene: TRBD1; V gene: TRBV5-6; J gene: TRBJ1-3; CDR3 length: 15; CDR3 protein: CASSRLTGAGNTIYF; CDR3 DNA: TGTGCCAGCAGTCGCCTCACAGGGGCTGGAAACACCATATATTTT
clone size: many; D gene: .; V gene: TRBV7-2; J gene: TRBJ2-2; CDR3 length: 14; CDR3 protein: CASRDTANTGELFF; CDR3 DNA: TGTGCCAGCAGAGACACCGCGAACACCGGGGAGCTGTTTTTT
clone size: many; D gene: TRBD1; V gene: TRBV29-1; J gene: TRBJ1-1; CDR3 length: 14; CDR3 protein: CSAWTGGLNTEAFF; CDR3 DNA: TGCAGCGCGTGGACAGGCGGCTTGAACACTGAAGCTTTCTTT
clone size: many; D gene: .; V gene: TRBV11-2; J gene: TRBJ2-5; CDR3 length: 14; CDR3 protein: CASSLGRFQETQYF; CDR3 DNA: TGTGCCAGCAGCTTAGGGCGTTTCCAAGAGACCCAGTACTTC
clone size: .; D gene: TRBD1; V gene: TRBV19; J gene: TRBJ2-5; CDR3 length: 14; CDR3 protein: CASSTGQGPETQYF; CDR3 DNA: TGTGCCAGTAGTACCGGACAGGGGCCCGAGACCCAGTACTTC
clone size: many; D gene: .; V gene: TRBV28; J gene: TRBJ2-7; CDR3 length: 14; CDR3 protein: CASSAAGSRNEQYF; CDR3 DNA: TGTGCCAGCAGTGCCGCAGGGAGTAGAAACGAGCAGTACTTC
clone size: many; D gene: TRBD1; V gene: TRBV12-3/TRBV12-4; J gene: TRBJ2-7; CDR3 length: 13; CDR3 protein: CASTWTGGNEQYF; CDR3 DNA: TGTGCCAGCACTTGGACAGGGGGCAACGAGCAGTACTTC
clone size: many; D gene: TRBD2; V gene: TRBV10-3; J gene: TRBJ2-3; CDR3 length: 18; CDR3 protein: CAISEGTSGTSSTDTQYF; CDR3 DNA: TGTGCCATCAGTGAAGGGACTAGCGGGACCTCAAGCACAGATACGCAGTATTTT
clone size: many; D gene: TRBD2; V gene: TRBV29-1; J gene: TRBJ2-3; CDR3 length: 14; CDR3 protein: CSVDRGGVTDTQYF; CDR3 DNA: TGCAGCGTTGACCGGGGGGGGGTAACAGATACGCAGTATTTT
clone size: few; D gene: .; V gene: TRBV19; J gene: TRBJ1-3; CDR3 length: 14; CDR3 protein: CASSSRGDGNTIYF; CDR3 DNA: TGTGCCAGTAGTAGTCGGGGAGACGGAAACACCATATATTTT
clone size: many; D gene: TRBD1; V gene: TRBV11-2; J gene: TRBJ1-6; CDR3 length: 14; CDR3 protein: CASSFRGYNSPLHF; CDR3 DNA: TGTGCCAGCAGCTTCAGGGGGTATAATTCACCCCTCCACTTT
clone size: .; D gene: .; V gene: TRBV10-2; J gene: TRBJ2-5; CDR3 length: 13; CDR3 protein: CASSGQLQETQYF; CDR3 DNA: TGCGCCAGCAGTGGACAGTTACAAGAGACCCAGTACTTC
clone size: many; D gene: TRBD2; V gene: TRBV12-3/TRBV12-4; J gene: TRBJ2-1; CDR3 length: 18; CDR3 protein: CASSKPGLAINAGVEQFF; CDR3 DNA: TGTGCCAGCAGTAAACCGGGACTAGCCATAAACGCGGGGGTTGAGCAGTTCTTC